The 28 T cell receptor beta chains below all came from one sample that was sequenced in a study of T cell responses to AZD1222 COVID-19 vaccine. Sequenced by immunoSEQ multiplex PCR; TCRdb stores in-frame clones only, minus some. The data contain some 190,000 clones, 80% to 95% of them singletons. Sequenced here: peripheral blood, sampled 28 days after the second AZD1222 dose. The receptor source for this set is an adult who received the AZD1222 COVID-19 vaccine.

Here the CDR3 reads CASSRRAGNEQFF. CDR3 nucleotides: TGTGCCAGTAGTCGTCGGGCGGGCAATGAGCAGTTCTTC. The gene calls are TRBV19 and TRBJ2-1, with a possible D match to TRBD2 (5 bases). V was clipped by 5 bases and J by 6 bases, with 11 bases between them. This CDR3 region has 13 residues. Looked up from germline, CDR1 is LNHDA and CDR2 is SQIVND (reference sequence).

The gene calls are TRBV18 and TRBJ2-3; D may be TRBD1 or TRBD2 (5 bases each). Germline V CDR1 and CDR2: KGHSH, LQKENI. The germline V and J ends were trimmed by 3 bases and 4 bases, with 11 bases remaining between them. The CDR3 length is 14 residues. For the CDR3, the DNA is TGTGCCAGCTCACCCCGGGACGGTCCAGATACGCAGTATTTT. It yields the protein CASSPRDGPDTQYF.

The chain couples TRBV25-1 to TRBJ1-4; 7 bases line up with TRBD1. Trimming at V came to 3 bases and at J to 8 bases, leaving 9 bases not matched to a gene. The CDR3 sequence is 15 residues long. CDR1 MGHDK and CDR2 SYGVNS come from the germline V gene. For the CDR3, the DNA is TGTGCCAGCAGTGATCCCTCCCCAGGGGGGGAAAAACTGTTTTTT. Its translation is CASSDPSPGGEKLFF.

The chain couples TRBV7-9 to TRBJ2-7; 11 bases are shared with TRBD2. V trimming: 6 bases; J trimming: 2 bases; junction bases outside the gene matches: 6. Germline V gene sequence: CDR1 SEHNR, CDR2 FQNEAQ (reference sequence). The CDR3 length is 15 residues. The CDR3 loop is CASSPGLAVTYEQYF. CDR3 nucleotide sequence: TGTGCCAGCAGTCCGGGACTAGCGGTAACCTACGAGCAGTACTTC.

The chain has TRBV6-5 and TRBJ1-2, with TRBD1 matching over 9 bases. From germline, CDR1 is MNHEY and CDR2 SVGAGI. The CDR3 is 15 residues long. V shed 4 bases, J shed 5 bases, and the junction held 8 bases outside the gene matches. CDR3 amino acids: CASSSNRGLGYGYTF. CDR3 nucleotides: TGTGCCAGCAGTTCGAACAGGGGGCTAGGGTATGGCTACACCTTC.

The V and J genes are TRBV11-1 and TRBJ2-7; D is perhaps TRBD1 (6 bases). CDR1 and CDR2 (germline): SGHAT, FQDESV (reference sequence). CDR3 length: 14 amino acids. V lost 5 bases, J lost 3 bases, and 14 bases lay in between. For the CDR3, the DNA is TGTGCCAGCAGCCCACCGACAGGAGACTACGAGCAGTACTTC. It translates to CASSPPTGDYEQYF.

The chain carries TRBV18 and TRBJ2-7; 10 bases map to TRBD2. The CDR3 is 15 residues long. V was clipped by 3 bases and J by 3 bases; unmatched bases: 5. Germline values: CDR1 KGHSH, CDR2 LQKENI. The CDR3 bases are TGTGCCAGCTCACCCGAGCGGGAGGGGATCTACGAGCAGTACTTC. Its protein is CASSPEREGIYEQYF.

On this clone: In the same sample, other DNA sequences code for this CDR3. The chain carries TRBV18 and TRBJ2-3; D is unclear. Germline CDR1 reads KGHSH; CDR2 reads LQKENI. The CDR3 is 13 residues long. V was trimmed by 3 bases and J by 1 base, leaving 5 bases between them. CDR3 loop: CASSPGGTDTQYF. CDR3 sequence (DNA): TGTGCCAGCTCACCGGGTGGCACAGATACGCAGTATTTT.

This clone came up a few times. The chain recombines TRBV15 with TRBJ2-7; D may be TRBD1 (5 bases). The germline V gene has CDR1 LNHNV and CDR2 YYDKDF (reference sequence). The germline V and J ends were trimmed by 5 bases and 6 bases, with 17 bases remaining between them. This CDR3 is built from 14 residues. CDR3: CATSLLIGAIEQYF. The CDR3 DNA reads TGTGCCACCAGCCTCCTGATTGGGGCTATCGAGCAGTACTTC.

The J gene is TRBJ2-2, the V gene TRBV7-7; TRBD2 is a possible D gene (5 bases). Germline V gene data show CDR1 as SSHAT and CDR2 as FNYEAQ (reference sequence). CDR3 length equals 15 residues. V lost 6 bases and J 5 bases, leaving 16 bases between the germline ends. The CDR3: CASSPTHPGTGELFF. Here the CDR3 DNA reads TGTGCCAGCAGTCCGACCCACCCGGGGACCGGGGAGCTGTTTTTT.

V gene TRBV5-1 combines with J gene TRBJ2-3; D perhaps matches TRBD2 (5 bases). CDR1 SGHRS and CDR2 YFSETQ come from the germline V gene. The CDR3 consists of 11 residues. The V and J ends lost 0 bases and 13 bases respectively, with 9 bases between them. The CDR3, as DNA: TGCGCCAGCAGCTTGGCTCAGGAGGAGTATTTT. This codes for CASSLAQEEYF. The full variable domain, in which reference TRBV5-1 and TRBJ2-3 provide the parts outside the CDR3, is KAGVTQTPRYLIKTRGQQVTLSCSPISGHRSVSWYQQTPGQGLQFLFEYFSETQRNKGNFPGRFSGRQFSNSRSEMNVSTLELGDSALYLCASSLAQEEYFGPGTRLTVL.

In its sample, this clone was seen once. This chain joins TRBV4-3 and TRBJ1-3, with TRBD1 matching 9 bases. J gave up 1 base and V 2 bases, and 3 bases lay outside the gene matches. Germline-derived CDR1 and CDR2 are LGHNA and YSLEER. The CDR3 sequence is 16 residues long. CDR3 DNA sequence: TGCGCCAGCAGCCAACCGGGACAGGGATCTGGAAACACCATATATTTT. Residues: CASSQPGQGSGNTIYF.

A single count supports this clone. This chain uses TRBV15 with TRBJ1-5; D unresolved. V dropped 0 bases and J dropped 2 bases, with 5 bases sitting between them. Per the germline V gene, CDR1 is LNHNV and CDR2 is YYDKDF (reference sequence). CDR3 length: 14 amino acids. The chain's CDR3 is CATSRDKGNQPQHF. The DNA for the CDR3 is TGTGCCACCAGCAGAGATAAGGGCAATCAGCCCCAGCATTTT. Full variable domain (missing parts from reference TRBV15 and TRBJ1-5): DAMVIQNPRYQVTQFGKPVTLSCSQTLNHNVMYWYQQKSSQAPKLLFHYYDKDFNNEADTPDNFQSRRPNTSFCFLDIRSPGLGDTAMYLCATSRDKGNQPQHFGDGTRLSIL.

This chain links TRBV30 with TRBJ1-4; TRBD1 agrees at 8 bases. Trimming at V came to 1 base and at J to 4 bases, leaving 5 bases not matched to a gene. The CDR3 runs 15 residues. CDR1 and CDR2 (germline): GTSNPN, SVGIG (reference sequence). The CDR3, as DNA: TGTGCCTGGAGTGCCCCAGGGGGCCTTAATGAAAAACTGTTTTTT. This encodes CAWSAPGGLNEKLFF.

This chain joins TRBV6-5 and TRBJ2-3; the D gene is possibly TRBD1 (7 bases). CDR3 size: 11 residues. V was cut by 5 bases and J by 8 bases, with 8 bases left in between. Looked up from germline, CDR1 is MNHEY and CDR2 is SVGAGI. The CDR3 protein is CASSQGGTQYF. The CDR3 DNA follows: TGTGCCAGCAGTCAGGGGGGTACGCAGTATTTT.

V is TRBV5-1 and J is TRBJ2-7; the D call may be TRBD1 or TRBD2 (5 bases each). Trimming left V 4 bases short and J 0 bases short, with 17 bases between. Germline V CDR1 and CDR2: SGHRS, YFSETQ. CDR3 length equals 16 residues. DNA for the CDR3: TGCGCCAGCAGCCCACCCGGAGGCAGGGACTCCTACGAGCAGTACTTC. Residues: CASSPPGGRDSYEQYF.

This CDR3 is CASSEYGGSTYEQYF. CDR3 nucleotide sequence: TGTGCCAGCAGTGAATACGGGGGATCGACCTACGAGCAGTACTTC. The chain joins TRBV25-1 to TRBJ2-7, with a tentative D call TRBD2 (6 bases). The germline V and J ends were trimmed by 0 bases and 2 bases, with 11 bases remaining between them. Looked up from germline, CDR1 is MGHDK and CDR2 is SYGVNS. This CDR3 region has 15 residues.

This clone was seen a handful of times. The gene calls are TRBV5-1 and TRBJ2-2; the match to TRBD2 covers 10 bases. The V and J ends lost 4 bases and 0 bases, in that order; junction bases with no gene match: 6. Per germline, CDR1 SGHRS and CDR2 YFSETQ. CDR3 size: 17 residues. CDR3 residues: CASSPELAGTNTGELFF. For the CDR3, the DNA is TGCGCCAGCAGCCCCGAACTAGCGGGGACGAACACCGGGGAGCTGTTTTTT. Full variable domain (missing parts from reference TRBV5-1 and TRBJ2-2): KAGVTQTPRYLIKTRGQQVTLSCSPISGHRSVSWYQQTPGQGLQFLFEYFSETQRNKGNFPGRFSGRQFSNSRSEMNVSTLELGDSALYLCASSPELAGTNTGELFFGEGSRLTVL.

V is TRBV4-2 and J is TRBJ1-1; TRBD1 matches at 7 bases. J gave up 5 bases and V 4 bases, and 7 bases lay outside the gene matches. The CDR3 loop spans 14 amino acids. The germline V gene has CDR1 LGHNA and CDR2 YNFKEQ. The CDR3 here is CASSPRQGGTEAFF. CDR3 DNA: TGTGCCAGCAGCCCTAGACAGGGAGGGACTGAAGCTTTCTTT.

V is TRBV5-6 and J is TRBJ2-3; 7 bases map to TRBD2. The CDR3 extends over 12 amino acids. V dropped 5 bases and J dropped 11; count of bases not matched to a gene: 8. CDR1 and CDR2 from the germline V gene are SGHDT and YYEEEE. CDR3 in DNA: TGTGCCAGCAGTTCCGAGCGGGGCTGGCAGTATTTT. This encodes CASSSERGWQYF.

V and J are TRBV28 and TRBJ1-5; D remains unclear. Germline lookup yields CDR1 MDHEN and CDR2 SYDVKM. There are 14 residues in the CDR3. Trimming cost V 3 bases and J 11 bases, with 17 bases left between them. CDR3 in DNA: TGTGCCAGCAGTTTGACACCTGTAGTAGAAGCCCAGCATTTT. It encodes CASSLTPVVEAQHF.

The chain uses TRBV4-1 and TRBJ1-4; D unclear. The CDR3 has 15 amino acids. Germline-derived CDR1 and CDR2 are MGHRA and YSYEKL. V lost 8 bases and J lost 0, with 13 bases in between. CDR3 residues: CASHQLGATNEKLFF. The CDR3 DNA reads as TGCGCCAGCCACCAACTAGGTGCAACTAATGAAAAACTGTTTTTT.

The rearrangement joins TRBV5-4 to TRBJ1-3, with 11 positions matching TRBD1. The CDR3 extends over 15 amino acids. Germline values: CDR1 SGHNT, CDR2 YYREEE (reference sequence). V lost 3 bases to trimming and J lost 2 bases; unmatched junction nucleotides: 1. This chain's CDR3 is CASSSGQGAGNTIYF. For the CDR3, the DNA is TGTGCCAGCAGCTCGGGACAGGGGGCTGGAAACACCATATATTTT.

The rearrangement links TRBV7-9 to TRBJ1-5, with D hard to call. Trimming stripped 5 bases from V and 3 bases from J, with 11 bases between. Germline values: CDR1 SEHNR, CDR2 FQNEAQ (reference sequence). The CDR3 totals 14 residues. The CDR3 loop reads CASSSGQPNQPQHF. The CDR3 DNA follows: TGTGCCAGCAGCAGCGGCCAGCCCAATCAGCCCCAGCATTTT.

The chain is built from TRBV3-1 (or the pseudogene TRBV3-2) and TRBJ1-5; TRBD1 is a possible D gene (5 bases). Germline CDR1 reads LGHDT; CDR2 reads YNNKEL (reference sequence). V gave up 4 bases and J gave up 1 base, with 5 bases separating them. The CDR3 sequence is 13 residues long. The CDR3 DNA reads TGTGCCAGCAGCCCAGGGAGCAATCAGCCCCAGCATTTT. Translating gives CASSPGSNQPQHF.

The gene calls are TRBV6-5 and TRBJ1-2, with D possibly being TRBD1 (5 bases). This CDR3 spans 12 amino acids. Trimming pared 4 bases from V and 7 bases from J, leaving 10 bases between. Per the germline V gene, CDR1 is MNHEY and CDR2 is SVGAGI. The CDR3 sequence is CASSFQGSGYTF. The CDR3 DNA is TGTGCCAGCAGTTTTCAGGGAAGTGGCTACACCTTC.

The gene calls are TRBV10-1 and TRBJ2-7; D is perhaps TRBD1 (5 bases). Trimming removed 6 bases at V and 1 base at J, with 16 bases between. In germline, CDR1 is WNHNN, CDR2 SYGVQD (reference sequence). The CDR3 consists of 15 residues. The CDR3 reads CASSQGHTTSYEQYF. In DNA, the CDR3 is TGCGCCAGCAGCCAGGGCCACACGACGTCCTACGAGCAGTACTTC.

In the case of this clone: One end of the junction varies from germline; a read error may be responsible. This chain uses TRBV7-9 with TRBJ2-7; a possible D gene is TRBD2 (5 bases). This CDR3 region has 14 residues. Germline CDR1 and CDR2: SEHNR and FQNEAQ (reference sequence). Here the CDR3 reads CASSVEGFSHEQYF. In nucleotides, the CDR3 is TGTGCCAGCAGCGTAGAGGGATTCTCCCACGAGCAGTACTTC. The variable domain in full, completed from reference TRBV7-9 and TRBJ2-7, reads DTGVSQNPRHKITKRGQNVTFRCDPISEHNRLYWYRQTLGQGPEFLTYFQNEAQLEKSRLLSDRFSAERPKGSFSTLEIQRTEQGDSAMYLCASSVEGFSHEQYFGPGTRLTVT.